This T cell receptor beta chain is drawn from a study of blood T cell repertoires in COVID-19 (dated by TCRdb to 2020 to 2022). For the wider study: Samples covering the acute and convalescent phases of COVID-19 were provided by collaborators in the United States, Italy and Spain. The material from the prospective study consisted of cDNA or gDNA derived from T cells, B-cell-depleted T cells, or PBMCs. The dataset comprised deeply sampled blood TCRbeta repertoires from subjects exposed to, actively infected with, or recovered from COVID-19. The repertoires were made available in a free public database intended to serve as a resource for research on the immune response to SARS-CoV-2. The samples were drawn from the first 160 participants of the ongoing ImmuneRACE study and from over a thousand subjects provided by 6 global collaborators. Nearly every sample came with metadata listing a de-identified subject ID, COVID-19 status, age in years and sex. Where available, HLA class I and class II types were obtained from metadata supplied by the sample provider rather than from assay-based typing.

A second Seattle source provided samples from volunteer blood donors who had recovered from COVID-19. The collaborating institutions used their own protocols to collect whole blood in K2EDTA tubes. For TCRbeta analysis, collaborators shipped samples as frozen whole blood, isolated PBMCs, or DNA extracted from either of those sample types. The immunoSEQ Assay, a bias-controlled multiplex PCR, was used to amplify TCRbeta CDR3 regions from genomic DNA. As for the authors' bioinformatics: The number of nucleated cells in each sample was estimated by amplification of reference gene primers within the assay. To quantify the absolute abundance of each unique TCRbeta CDR3 rearrangement, sequence reads were collapsed and filtered. For each sample, productive Simpson clonality was calculated as the square root of Simpson's diversity index across productive rearrangements. What TCRdb holds here is the immuneACCESS table cut down to in-frame rearrangements. Part of the clones is not present; checked against another copy, under half of the missing clones reflect an unresolved V gene, and the others are unexplained. Clone size and the V and J calls come from that table; the DNA yielded D and trimming. This sample comprises 250,000 to 350,000 clones, around 90% of them detected only once. Jointly, the top ten make up roughly 2.2% of the sample.

With regard to this clone: Its specific antigen is unknown. The record has no base qualities; no much larger clone is one base away.

Overall results and qualifications from the work: How much clinical and demographic metadata was included differed by source and by participant, and the metadata was provided uncurated.

Source material: peripheral blood. The sequence derives from a woman between 50 and 59 years old who had recovered from COVID-19.

The DNA sequence is given as TGTGCCACCAGCCGCGGAGCGGGAGGTGAGCAGTACTTC. This encodes CATSRGAGGEQYF. The rearrangement combines TRBV15 with TRBJ2-7, with TRBD2 identical over 9 junction bases. According to the germline V gene (reference sequence), CDR1 reads LNHNV and CDR2 reads YYDKDF. V and J are trimmed by 5 bases and 7 bases, and the gene matches miss 6 bases of the junction. The CDR3 goes from the cysteine to the phenylalanine over 13 residues. CDR3 DNA is the only sequence kept; it has 39 bases, read in frame from the first base. This CDR3, with the reference TRBV15 and TRBJ2-7 proteins standing in past its ends, gives the full variable domain DAMVIQNPRYQVTQFGKPVTLSCSQTLNHNVMYWYQQKSSQAPKLLFHYYDKDFNNEADTPDNFQSRRPNTSFCFLDIRSPGLGDTAMYLCATSRGAGGEQYFGPGTRLTVT.